This TCR beta chain was profiled in a study of blood T cell repertoires in COVID-19. Across the whole study: Nucleic acid was either cDNA or gDNA, and it came from T cells, B-cell-depleted T cells, or PBMCs.

Authors' methods: Estimation of nucleated cell counts was performed using reference gene primer amplification. Sequenced by immunoSEQ multiplex PCR; TCRdb stores in-frame clones only, minus some. The DNA gave D and trimming, while V, J and clone size come from that table. The table has under 200,000 clones, roughly 79% seen once; the top ten hold 17%. Germline CDR1 and CDR2: LGHNT and FRNRAP. This CDR3 has 14 residues. V shed 6 bases, J shed 5 bases, and the junction held 8 bases outside the gene matches. The V and J genes are TRBV12-5 and TRBJ2-3, with TRBD1 matching 7 bases. This receptor was taken from a man between 60 and 75 years old with active or convalescent COVID-19. The sample taken for sequencing was peripheral blood. The CDR3 protein is CASGVGQGVDTQYF. In nucleotides, the CDR3 is TGTGCTAGTGGGGTGGGGCAGGGGGTAGATACGCAGTATTTT.